The 13 T cell receptor beta chains below all came from one sample that was sequenced in a study of cytomegalovirus exposure and HLA in healthy donors. 60 Vbeta and 13 Jbeta primers were used in PCR. Data came from immunoSEQ multiplex PCR; TCRdb stores just in-frame clones and leaves some out. The table includes 85,000 to 100,000 clones, 86% detected once. Material: PBMCs. The receptors were gathered from a man aged 25-40 years in good health and CMV-seropositive.

The chain carries TRBV11-1 and TRBJ1-4; TRBD1 aligns across 8 bases. Germline CDR1 reads SGHAT; CDR2 reads FQDESV (reference sequence). The CDR3 contains 14 residues. The J segment lost 10 bases and the V segment lost 3 bases, leaving 7 bases of the junction unmatched. CDR3 residues: CASSFDRGDGKLFF. The CDR3 DNA follows: TGTGCCAGCAGCTTCGACAGGGGAGATGGAAAACTGTTTTTT.

V gene TRBV6-1 combines with J gene TRBJ2-5, with TRBD2 as a possible D gene (5 bases). The length of the CDR3 is 12 residues. CDR1 MNHNS and CDR2 SASEGT come from the germline V gene. With 8 bases removed from V and 7 bases from J, the gap between germline ends came to 14 bases. CDR3 nucleotides: TGTGCCAGCTCGCCTTTTGAGGGGACCCAGTACTTC. It translates to CASSPFEGTQYF.

The genes are TRBV30 and TRBJ2-1; 8 nucleotides agree with TRBD2. Looked up from germline, CDR1 is GTSNPN and CDR2 is SVGIG (reference sequence). The CDR3 extends over 14 amino acids. With V trimmed by 2 bases and J by 7 bases, 7 bases remained unmatched. The CDR3 DNA is TGTGCCTGGAGTCGGCTAGCGGGTCATAATGAGCAGTTCTTC. Translated, it gives CAWSRLAGHNEQFF.

V is TRBV9 and J is TRBJ2-5; the match to TRBD2 covers 7 bases. V shed 0 bases and J 4 bases; nucleotides not matched to a gene: 6. This CDR3 has 15 amino acids. From germline, CDR1 is SGDLS and CDR2 YYNGEE. CDR3 bases: TGTGCCAGCAGCGTAGGGGGGGGAATGGGAGAGACCCAGTACTTC. This translates into CASSVGGGMGETQYF. The entire variable domain, with the rest obtained from reference TRBV9 and TRBJ2-5, is as follows: DSGVTQTPKHLITATGQRVTLRCSPRSGDLSVYWYQQSLDQGLQFLIQYYNGEERAKGNILERFSAQQFPDLHSELNLSSLELGDSALYFCASSVGGGMGETQYFGPGTRLLVL.

The chain recombines TRBV4-1 with TRBJ2-7; 13 bases align to TRBD2. This CDR3 has 15 amino acids. CDR1 MGHRA and CDR2 YSYEKL come from the germline V gene. V shed 3 bases and J 2 bases; nucleotides not matched to a gene: 1. CDR3 protein: CASSQGLAGTYEQYF. The CDR3 DNA is TGCGCCAGCAGCCAGGGACTAGCGGGGACCTACGAGCAGTACTTC.

The chain has TRBV18 and TRBJ2-1; perhaps TRBD1 as D (5 bases). V lost 0 bases, J lost 6 bases, and 18 bases lay in between. CDR1 KGHSH and CDR2 LQKENI come from the germline V gene. This CDR3 contains 17 residues. The CDR3 nucleotides are TGTGCCAGCTCACCACCGGCAGGGTTAGGTTCTAGCAATGAGCAGTTCTTC. Amino acid sequence: CASSPPAGLGSSNEQFF.

V usage is TRBV28 and J usage is TRBJ1-2; TRBD1 matches 11 bases. The CDR3 loop spans 15 amino acids. Germline V gene data show CDR1 as MDHEN and CDR2 as SYDVKM. Losses at the gene ends were 4 bases for V and 2 bases for J; bases not matched to a gene: 3. CDR3: CASSSRDRGNYGYTF. CDR3 sequence (DNA): TGTGCCAGCAGTTCCCGGGACAGGGGGAACTATGGCTACACCTTC.

The genes are TRBV2 and TRBJ2-3; TRBD2 aligns across 11 bases. The germline V gene encodes CDR1 SNHLY and CDR2 FYNNEI. Trimming cost V 8 bases and J 6 bases; bases outside gene matches: 13. This CDR3 has 16 residues. The CDR3 DNA is TGTGCCAGCCATCCGGGACTAGCGGTCGGCGGGGATACGCAGTATTTT. It encodes CASHPGLAVGGDTQYF.

J is TRBJ2-2 and V is TRBV7-8, with TRBD1 matching over 11 bases. This CDR3 contains 17 residues. The junction had 9 bases not matched to a gene; V was cut back by 3 bases and J by 6 bases. Per the germline V gene, CDR1 is SGHVS and CDR2 is FQNEAQ. This CDR3 is CASSLFRDRGIAGELFF. CDR3 in DNA: TGTGCCAGCAGCTTGTTTAGGGACAGGGGGATCGCCGGGGAGCTGTTTTTT.

The V and J genes are TRBV25-1 and TRBJ1-4, with a possible D match to TRBD1 (6 bases). The V end was cut by 4 bases, the J end by 1 base, with 10 bases between. Germline loops: CDR1 MGHDK, CDR2 SYGVNS. CDR3 length: 15 amino acids. CDR3 residues: CASSATRGTNEKLFF. CDR3 bases: TGTGCCAGCAGTGCGACCAGGGGAACTAATGAAAAACTGTTTTTT.

This rearrangement joins TRBV27 to TRBJ1-1, with 7 bases fitting TRBD1. The CDR3 has 15 amino acids. Germline-derived CDR1 and CDR2 are MNHEY and SMNVEV (reference sequence). J lost 3 bases, V lost 2 bases, and 6 bases had no gene match. The chain's CDR3 is CASSLLATGDTEAFF. The CDR3 DNA is TGTGCCAGCAGTTTACTCGCCACAGGGGACACTGAAGCTTTCTTT.

This clone has just one count. The rearrangement joins TRBV27 to TRBJ2-5; 9 bases agree with TRBD1. The CDR3 extends over 15 amino acids. Trimming cost V 4 bases and J 3 bases; bases outside gene matches: 6. The V gene's germline CDR1 is MNHEY and CDR2 SMNVEV (reference sequence). CDR3 in amino acids: CASSSPGQGKETQYF. The CDR3, as DNA: TGTGCCAGCAGTTCTCCGGGACAGGGAAAAGAGACCCAGTACTTC.

This chain links TRBV5-1 with TRBJ2-7, with a weak D call TRBD2 (5 bases). Germline V gene data show CDR1 as SGHRS and CDR2 as YFSETQ. This CDR3 region has 12 residues. The V end lost 4 bases, the J end lost 7 bases, and 12 bases lay between the germline ends. CDR3 residues: CASSREPGEQYF. Here the CDR3 DNA reads TGCGCCAGCAGCAGGGAACCGGGAGAGCAGTACTTC. Variable domain in full (rest from reference TRBV5-1 and TRBJ2-7): KAGVTQTPRYLIKTRGQQVTLSCSPISGHRSVSWYQQTPGQGLQFLFEYFSETQRNKGNFPGRFSGRQFSNSRSEMNVSTLELGDSALYLCASSREPGEQYFGPGTRLTVT.